The source of this T cell receptor (beta chain) is a study of spatial heterogeneity in lung cancer. Study information: Alpha-chain detections were consistently fewer than beta-chain detections among the sequences. Findings of the study overall: Resection saw ubiquitous expanded tumor TCRs appear in blood more than follow-up did.

A few counts support this clonotype. Antigen unknown. Trimming shortened V by 1 base and J by 3 bases, and 6 bases separated the two germline ends. The CDR3 sequence is 13 residues long. Germline V lookup: CDR1 MNHEY, CDR2 SMNVEV (reference sequence). Time point reported: sample taken at primary tumor resection. Unsorted whole RNA samples from tumor, nontumor lung or frozen PBMC were sequenced. Donation came from some 72 patients with untreated early-stage non-small cell lung cancer. Single TCR cDNA molecules each had their own unique molecular identifier. TCRdb reprocessed the 5' RACE reads via MiXCR and lists one record per CDR3 protein. The table records roughly 75,000 distinct CDR3 sequences, 10% to 15% of them present only once.

The sequence came from a male donor with early-stage non-small cell lung cancer. V gene TRBV27 combines with J gene TRBJ1-1; D unclear. The material was PBMCs, obtained at surgery. The CDR3 region has the DNA TGTGCCAGCAGTTTATATCCCGACACTGAAGCTTTCTTT. The encoded protein is CASSLYPDTEAFF.